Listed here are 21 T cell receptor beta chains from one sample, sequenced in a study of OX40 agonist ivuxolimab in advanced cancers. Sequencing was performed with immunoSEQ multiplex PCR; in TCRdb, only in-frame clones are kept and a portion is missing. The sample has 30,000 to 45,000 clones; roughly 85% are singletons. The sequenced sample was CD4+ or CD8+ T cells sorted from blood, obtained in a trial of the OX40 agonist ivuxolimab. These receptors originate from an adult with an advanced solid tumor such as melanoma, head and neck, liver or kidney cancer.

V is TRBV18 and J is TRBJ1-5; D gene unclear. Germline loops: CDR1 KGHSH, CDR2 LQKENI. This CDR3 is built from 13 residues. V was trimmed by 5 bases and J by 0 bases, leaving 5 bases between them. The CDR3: CASSTGSNQPQHF. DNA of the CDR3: TGTGCCAGCTCAACGGGTAGCAATCAGCCCCAGCATTTT.

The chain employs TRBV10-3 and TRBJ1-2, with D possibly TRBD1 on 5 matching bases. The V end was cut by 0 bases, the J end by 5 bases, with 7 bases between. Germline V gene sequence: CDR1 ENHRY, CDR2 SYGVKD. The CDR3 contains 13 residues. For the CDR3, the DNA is TGTGCCATCAGTGAGTCGAGGGGATATGGCTACACCTTC. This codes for CAISESRGYGYTF.

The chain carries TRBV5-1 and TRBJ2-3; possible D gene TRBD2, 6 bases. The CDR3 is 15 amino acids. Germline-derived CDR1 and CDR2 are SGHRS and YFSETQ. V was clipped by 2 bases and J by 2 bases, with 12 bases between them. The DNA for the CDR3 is TGCGCCAGCAGCTTACCAGGCGGGGCCACAGATACGCAGTATTTT. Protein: CASSLPGGATDTQYF.

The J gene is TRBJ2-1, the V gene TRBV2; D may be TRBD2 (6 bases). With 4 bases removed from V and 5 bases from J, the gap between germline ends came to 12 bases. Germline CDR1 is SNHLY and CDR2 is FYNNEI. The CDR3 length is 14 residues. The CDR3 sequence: CASSARGVNNEQFF. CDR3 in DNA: TGTGCCAGCAGTGCTCGCGGGGTGAACAATGAGCAGTTCTTC.

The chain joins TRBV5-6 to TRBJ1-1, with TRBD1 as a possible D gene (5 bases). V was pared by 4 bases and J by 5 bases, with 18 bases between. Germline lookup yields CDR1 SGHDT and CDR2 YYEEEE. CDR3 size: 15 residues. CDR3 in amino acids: CASSLGVGWSTEAFF. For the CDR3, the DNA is TGTGCCAGCAGCCTAGGGGTGGGGTGGAGTACTGAAGCTTTCTTT.

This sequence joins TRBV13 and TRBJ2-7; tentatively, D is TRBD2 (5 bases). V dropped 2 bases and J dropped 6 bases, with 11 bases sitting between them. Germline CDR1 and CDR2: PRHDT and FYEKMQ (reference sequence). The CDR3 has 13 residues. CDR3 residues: CASSLPAAGEQYF. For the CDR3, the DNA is TGTGCCAGCAGCTTACCGGCGGCGGGCGAGCAGTACTTC.

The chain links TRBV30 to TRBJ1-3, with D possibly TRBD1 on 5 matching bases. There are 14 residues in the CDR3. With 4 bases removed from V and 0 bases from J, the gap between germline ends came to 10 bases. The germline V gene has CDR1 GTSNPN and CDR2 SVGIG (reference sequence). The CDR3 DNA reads TGTGCCTGGACGCCGGGGACCTCTGGAAACACCATATATTTT. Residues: CAWTPGTSGNTIYF.

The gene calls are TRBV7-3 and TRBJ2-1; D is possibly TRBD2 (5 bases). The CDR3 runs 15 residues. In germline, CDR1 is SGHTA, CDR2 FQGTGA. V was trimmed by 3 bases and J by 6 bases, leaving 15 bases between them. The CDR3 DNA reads TGTGCCAGCAGCTTGGGAGCGTACGGGCGCAATGAGCAGTTCTTC. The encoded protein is CASSLGAYGRNEQFF.

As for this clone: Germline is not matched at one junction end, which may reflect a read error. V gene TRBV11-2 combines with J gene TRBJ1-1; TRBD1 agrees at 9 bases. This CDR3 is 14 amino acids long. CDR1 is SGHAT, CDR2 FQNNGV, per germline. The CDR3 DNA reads TGTGCCAGCACCTTAACAGGGGGCGACACTGAAGCTTTCTTT. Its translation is CASTLTGGDTEAFF.

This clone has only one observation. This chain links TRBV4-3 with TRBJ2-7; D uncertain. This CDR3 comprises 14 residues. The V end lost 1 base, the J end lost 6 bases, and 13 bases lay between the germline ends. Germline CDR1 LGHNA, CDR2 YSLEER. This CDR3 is CASSQVPVEGEQYF. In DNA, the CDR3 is TGCGCCAGCAGCCAAGTCCCGGTAGAAGGCGAGCAGTACTTC.

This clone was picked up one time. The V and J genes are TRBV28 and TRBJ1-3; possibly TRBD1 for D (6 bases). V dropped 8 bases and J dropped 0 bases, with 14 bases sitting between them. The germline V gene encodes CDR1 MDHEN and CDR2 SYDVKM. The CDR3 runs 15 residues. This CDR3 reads CASRAGASSGNTIYF. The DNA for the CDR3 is TGTGCCAGCCGGGCGGGGGCGAGCTCTGGAAACACCATATATTTT. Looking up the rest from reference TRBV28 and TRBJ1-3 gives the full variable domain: DVKVTQSSRYLVKRTGEKVFLECVQDMDHENMFWYRQDPGLGLRLIYFSYDVKMKEKGDIPEGYSVSREKKERFSLILESASTNQTSMYLCASRAGASSGNTIYFGEGSWLTVV.

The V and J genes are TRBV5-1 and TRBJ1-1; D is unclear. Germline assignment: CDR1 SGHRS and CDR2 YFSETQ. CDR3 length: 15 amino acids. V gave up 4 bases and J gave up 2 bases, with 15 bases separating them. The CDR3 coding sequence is TGCGCCAGCAGCCGAAGGGTTGGGGAAAACACTGAAGCTTTCTTT. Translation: CASSRRVGENTEAFF.

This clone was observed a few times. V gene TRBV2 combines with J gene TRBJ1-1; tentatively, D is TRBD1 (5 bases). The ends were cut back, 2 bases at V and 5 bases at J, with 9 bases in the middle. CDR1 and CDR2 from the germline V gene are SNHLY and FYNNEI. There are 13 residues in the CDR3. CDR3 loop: CASSENGGTEAFF. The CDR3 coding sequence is TGTGCCAGCAGTGAAAACGGGGGAACTGAAGCTTTCTTT.

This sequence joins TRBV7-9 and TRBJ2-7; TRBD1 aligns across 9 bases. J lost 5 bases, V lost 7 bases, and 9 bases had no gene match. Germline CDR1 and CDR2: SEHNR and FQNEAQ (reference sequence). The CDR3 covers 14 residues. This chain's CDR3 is CASNFGTGLNEQYF. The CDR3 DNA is TGTGCCAGCAACTTCGGGACAGGGTTGAACGAGCAGTACTTC.

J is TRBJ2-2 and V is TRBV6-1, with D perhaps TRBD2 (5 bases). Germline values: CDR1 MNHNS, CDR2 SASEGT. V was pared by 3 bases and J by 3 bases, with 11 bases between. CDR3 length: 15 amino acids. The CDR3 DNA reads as TGTGCCAGCAGTGACCGGGGAAGAGACACCGGGGAGCTGTTTTTT. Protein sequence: CASSDRGRDTGELFF.

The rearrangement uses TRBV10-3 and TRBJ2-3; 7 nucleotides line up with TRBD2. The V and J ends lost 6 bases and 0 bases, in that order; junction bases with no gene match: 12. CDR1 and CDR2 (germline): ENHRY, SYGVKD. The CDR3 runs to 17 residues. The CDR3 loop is CAIREREGAGSTDTQYF. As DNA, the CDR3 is TGTGCCATCAGGGAGAGGGAAGGAGCGGGGAGCACAGATACGCAGTATTTT.

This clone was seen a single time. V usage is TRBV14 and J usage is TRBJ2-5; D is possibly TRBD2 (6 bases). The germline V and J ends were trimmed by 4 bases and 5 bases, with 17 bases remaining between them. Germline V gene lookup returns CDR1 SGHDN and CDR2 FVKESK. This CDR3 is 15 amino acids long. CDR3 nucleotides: TGTGCCAGCAGCCCTCCCCGGAGGGGAGTGGAGACCCAGTACTTC. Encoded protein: CASSPPRRGVETQYF.

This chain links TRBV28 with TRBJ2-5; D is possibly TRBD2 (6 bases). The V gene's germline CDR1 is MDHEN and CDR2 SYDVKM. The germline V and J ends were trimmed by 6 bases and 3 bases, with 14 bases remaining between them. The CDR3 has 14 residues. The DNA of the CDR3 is TGTGCCAGCAGCCCCAGCGGGCCGAAAGAGACCCAGTACTTC. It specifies CASSPSGPKETQYF.

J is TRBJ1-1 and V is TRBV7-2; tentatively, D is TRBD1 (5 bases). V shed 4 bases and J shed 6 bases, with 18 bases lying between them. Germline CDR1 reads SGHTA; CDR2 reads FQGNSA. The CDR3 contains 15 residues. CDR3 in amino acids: CASSSLGARASEAFF. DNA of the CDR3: TGTGCCAGCAGCTCTTTAGGTGCCAGGGCGTCTGAAGCTTTCTTT.

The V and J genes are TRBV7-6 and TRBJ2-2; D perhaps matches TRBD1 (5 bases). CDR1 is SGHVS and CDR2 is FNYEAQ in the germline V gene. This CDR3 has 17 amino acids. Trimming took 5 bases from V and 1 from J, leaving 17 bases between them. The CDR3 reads CASSPIPLRGNTGELFF. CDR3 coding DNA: TGTGCCAGCAGCCCGATCCCTTTAAGGGGGAACACCGGGGAGCTGTTTTTT.

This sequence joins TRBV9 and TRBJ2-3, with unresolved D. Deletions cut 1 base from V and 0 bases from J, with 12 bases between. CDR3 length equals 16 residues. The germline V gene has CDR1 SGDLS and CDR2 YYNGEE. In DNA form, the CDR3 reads TGTGCCAGCAGCGTAAATCGTTTGGCTAGCACAGATACGCAGTATTTT. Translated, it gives CASSVNRLASTDTQYF. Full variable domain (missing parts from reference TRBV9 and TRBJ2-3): DSGVTQTPKHLITATGQRVTLRCSPRSGDLSVYWYQQSLDQGLQFLIQYYNGEERAKGNILERFSAQQFPDLHSELNLSSLELGDSALYFCASSVNRLASTDTQYFGPGTRLTVL.